This TCR beta chain was identified during a study of cytomegalovirus exposure and HLA in healthy donors. Primers included in the PCR were 60 Vbeta and 13 Jbeta primers. Clones were read by immunoSEQ multiplex PCR, and TCRdb kept only the in-frame ones, dropping some. Altogether approximately 100,000 clones are present, about 80% being singletons, with the ten largest covering about 2.5%. Germline CDR1 reads SGHRS; CDR2 reads YFSETQ. Trimming removed 0 bases from V and 5 bases from J, with 12 bases in between. CDR3 length: 15 residues. The chain uses TRBV5-1 and TRBJ1-5; D not certain. The sequencing input was PBMCs. The origin of this receptor is a man between 50 and 59 years old in good health and CMV-seropositive. For the CDR3, the DNA is TGCGCCAGCAGCTTGGATTGGCAGGCTCATCAGCCCCAGCATTTT. Amino acid sequence: CASSLDWQAHQPQHF.